This T cell receptor beta chain comes out of a study of radiation and T cells in renal cell carcinoma. Profiling relied on immunoSEQ multiplex PCR, and the TCRdb table lists in-frame clones only, not all of them. Of about 130,000 clones in the sample, roughly four fifths were seen once. The time point was: baseline pretreatment blood. Treatment of the sample: 15 Gy SBRT to primary tumor, nephrectomy 4 weeks later. The CDR3 loop spans 15 amino acids. V gave up 5 bases and J gave up 8 bases, with 18 bases separating them. The germline V gene has CDR1 SGHTA and CDR2 FQGNSA. The TCR comes from a woman aged 60-75 years with renal cell carcinoma. This chain uses TRBV7-2 with TRBJ1-4, with D maybe TRBD1 (6 bases). Sequencing was performed on blood, taken from a patient whose treatment included radiotherapy and nephrectomy. CDR3 sequence (DNA): TGTGCCAGCAGCCGTCACAGGGCCTTGGGGGAAAAACTGTTTTTT. It yields the protein CASSRHRALGEKLFF.